Sequencing of this T cell receptor (beta chain) was carried out in a study of blood T cells in healthy people across ages. Study-level findings and limits: Estimates of total diversity, which came from one million sequenced T cells, were considered to be underestimates. Both naive CD4+ cell counts and diversity were greater in long-lived donors than in aged donors.

The authors ran a second PCR of about 6 to 11 cycles using a sample-barcoded 5' primer and a J-beta primer mix. TCRdb re-analysed the 5' RACE reads in MiXCR, keeping a single row per CDR3 protein. The sample holds about 1.8 million distinct CDR3 sequences, roughly 50% seen once. The CDR3 has 17 amino acids. Of note for this clonotype: Its antigen is not identified.

Peripheral blood from each donor was collected in a volume of 8.5 to 10 milliliters. The chain has TRBV21-1 and TRBJ2-4; no DNA check was done on the table's D call, TRBD1. TRBV21-1 is designated a pseudogene. The TCR was taken from a woman between 40 and 55 years old in good health. Sequenced material: blood. DNA for the CDR3: TGTGCCAGCAGCTTCGGGACAGGGTTTCTTCGGGCCCTTAGGCAGTACTTC. Protein sequence: CASSFGTGFLRALRQYF.